The 31 T cell receptor beta chains reported below all come from one sample, sequenced in a study of T cells after yellow fever vaccination (dated by TCRdb to between 2019 and 2020). The treatment or condition label for this specimen denotes: live attenuated yellow fever vaccine strain. The library relied on 5' RACE. TCRdb records Illumina HiSeq 2500 as the sequencer. In TCRdb, the public reads were trimmed at Q25 with fastp and aligned with MiXCR, with productive beta chains retained. A single entry per CDR3 protein holds the most common genes and DNA from its merged rows. The sample table holds some 350,000 distinct CDR3 sequences, of which roughly 8.7% were seen once. The top ten hold more than 15% of the sample. Sequencing used PBMCs, obtained on the day of the first yellow fever vaccination. These receptors all stem from a man in his late teens or twenties who received the YFV17D yellow fever vaccine.

This clonotype was seen more than once but under ten times. The V call is TRBV7-2, the J call TRBJ1-6; D remains unclear. Germline assignment: CDR1 SGHTA and CDR2 FQGNSA. This CDR3 contains 13 residues. The V gene lost 4 bases and the J gene lost 8 bases, with 9 bases spanning the gap. The CDR3 here is CASSSRWDSPLHF. The CDR3 region has the DNA TGTGCCAGCAGCTCTAGGTGGGATTCACCCCTCCACTTT.

This clonotype was seen at least ten times. This chain connects TRBV7-9 to TRBJ1-2; possible D gene TRBD1, 6 bases. Germline values: CDR1 SEHNR, CDR2 FQNEAQ (reference sequence). With 6 bases removed from V and 7 bases from J, the gap between germline ends came to 24 bases. CDR3 length: 16 residues. Written as DNA, the CDR3 is TGTGCCAGCAGGTTCCCGCGCCGGGACAAGGACGCTGGCTACACCTTC. Translating gives CASRFPRRDKDAGYTF.

As DNA, the CDR3 is TGTGCCAGCAGGGAGGGGGAAGACACCGGGGAGCTGTTTTTT. Translated, it gives CASREGEDTGELFF. The rearrangement joins TRBV5-8 to TRBJ2-2; D could derive from TRBD1 or TRBD2 (6 bases each). Trimming left V 5 bases short and J 3 bases short, with 11 bases between. Germline-derived CDR1 and CDR2 are SGHTS and YDEGEE. CDR3 length: 14 amino acids.

This clonotype was detected only a few times. The chain carries TRBV6-5 and TRBJ2-1, with 7 bases fitting TRBD1. This CDR3 is 17 amino acids long. V shed 0 bases, J shed 0 bases, and the junction held 5 bases outside the gene matches. Germline values: CDR1 MNHEY, CDR2 SVGAGI. The CDR3 here is CASSYSSGTDSYNEQFF. The DNA of the CDR3 is TGTGCCAGCAGTTACTCCTCCGGGACAGACTCCTACAATGAGCAGTTCTTC.

This chain uses TRBV12-3 or TRBV12-4 with TRBJ1-3, with D possibly matching TRBD1 (5 bases). CDR3 length: 13 amino acids. V lost 5 bases and J 9 bases, leaving 14 bases between the germline ends. The CDR3 loop reads CASSLQPGATIYF. The CDR3 coding sequence is TGTGCCAGCAGTCTCCAACCCGGGGCCACCATATATTTT.

The chain recombines TRBV10-3 with TRBJ1-2, with a tentative D call TRBD1 (6 bases). Germline V CDR1 and CDR2: ENHRY, SYGVKD. Trimming pared 4 bases from V and 5 bases from J, leaving 20 bases between. The CDR3 consists of 16 residues. Here the CDR3 DNA reads TGTGCCATCAGTGTTGCCGGGACAAAGTCCGGATATGGCTACACCTTC. Amino acids: CAISVAGTKSGYGYTF.

This clonotype came up many times. This rearrangement joins TRBV7-2 to TRBJ1-5; D is unresolved. The CDR3 covers 15 residues. V was cut by 5 bases and J by 3 bases, with 14 bases left in between. CDR1 is SGHTA and CDR2 is FQGNSA in the germline V gene. The CDR3 DNA reads as TGTGCCAGCAGCCTAACGAGCGGGGTCAATCAGCCCCAGCATTTT. Translated, it gives CASSLTSGVNQPQHF.

This clonotype was counted only a few times. The chain uses TRBV7-2 and TRBJ2-3, with D possibly being TRBD1 or TRBD2 (5 bases each). Trimming left V 5 bases short and J 8 bases short, with 11 bases between. This CDR3 contains 12 residues. The germline CDR1 and CDR2 sequences are SGHTA and FQGNSA. This CDR3 is CASSPGPGTQYF. In nucleotides, the CDR3 is TGTGCCAGCAGCCCGGGGCCCGGTACGCAGTATTTT.

V usage is TRBV4-3 and J usage is TRBJ2-5, with TRBD1 as a possible D gene (6 bases). Germline CDR1 and CDR2: LGHNA and YSLEER. Trimming left V 3 bases short and J 1 base short, with 9 bases between. The CDR3 length is 14 residues. CDR3 bases: TGCGCCAGCAGCCAGGGGACAACCCAAGAGACCCAGTACTTC. It translates to CASSQGTTQETQYF.

This chain joins TRBV27 and TRBJ2-5, with 8 positions matching TRBD2. The junction had 7 bases not matched to a gene; V was cut back by 0 bases and J by 4 bases. Germline CDR1 MNHEY, CDR2 SMNVEV (reference sequence). The CDR3 totals 16 residues. This CDR3 is CASSLSGGGIVETQYF. CDR3 bases: TGTGCCAGCAGTTTATCAGGCGGGGGGATCGTAGAGACCCAGTACTTC.

This clonotype was counted ten times or more. This rearrangement joins TRBV6-2 or TRBV6-3 to TRBJ2-7; 11 nucleotides line up with TRBD2. The CDR3 covers 16 residues. Germline V gene lookup returns CDR1 MNHEY and CDR2 SVGEGT. After removal of 4 bases from V and 1 base from J, the junction contained 6 bases not matched to a gene. The CDR3 DNA follows: TGTGCCAGCAGTTTATCCGGGACTAGCGGTTCCTACGAGCAGTACGTC. Protein product: CASSLSGTSGSYEQYV.

The gene calls are TRBV29-1 and TRBJ2-1; 8 positions agree with TRBD2. The CDR3 runs 15 residues. Per the germline V gene, CDR1 is SQVTM and CDR2 is ANQGSEA. J was trimmed by 5 bases and V by 6 bases; bases with no gene match: 12. The CDR3 loop reads CSVNLPGLENNEQFF. In DNA, the CDR3 is TGCAGCGTCAATTTACCGGGACTAGAAAACAATGAGCAGTTCTTC.

This clonotype was observed a few times. V usage is TRBV7-2 and J usage is TRBJ2-2; D is perhaps TRBD1 (6 bases). The CDR3 sequence is 17 residues long. The V end lost 5 bases, the J end lost 1 base, and 17 bases lay between the germline ends. Germline values: CDR1 SGHTA, CDR2 FQGNSA. DNA of the CDR3: TGTGCCAGCAGCATACCCATCGGGACAAAGAACACCGGGGAGCTGTTTTTT. This codes for CASSIPIGTKNTGELFF.

V is TRBV29-1 and J is TRBJ2-3; D may be TRBD1 or TRBD2 (5 bases each). The CDR3 contains 14 residues. Trimming stripped 6 bases from V and 2 bases from J, with 15 bases between. Germline CDR1 reads SQVTM; CDR2 reads ANQGSEA. CDR3 protein: CSVGVRAITDTQYF. The DNA of the CDR3 is TGCAGCGTGGGGGTGAGAGCCATCACAGATACGCAGTATTTT.

This clonotype was found a few times. The chain couples TRBV20-1 to TRBJ1-6; the D gene is possibly TRBD1 (6 bases). Trimming stripped 5 bases from V and 9 bases from J, with 17 bases between. Germline assignment: CDR1 DFQATT and CDR2 SNEGSKA (reference sequence). This CDR3 contains 14 residues. The CDR3 protein is CSAYPGADSSPLHF. CDR3 nucleotide sequence: TGCAGTGCTTACCCGGGGGCGGACAGTTCACCCCTCCACTTT.

This clonotype was detected ten times or more. The genes are TRBV29-1 and TRBJ2-1; D ambiguous. This CDR3 has 11 residues. Germline CDR1 is SQVTM and CDR2 is ANQGSEA. V lost 7 bases, J lost 6 bases, and 10 bases lay in between. The CDR3 region is CSARVSNEQFF. The CDR3, as DNA: TGCAGCGCCCGGGTTTCCAATGAGCAGTTCTTC.

The J gene is TRBJ2-1, the V gene TRBV27; D may match TRBD1 or TRBD2 (6 bases each). The ends were cut back, 5 bases at V and 2 bases at J, with 22 bases in the middle. Germline values: CDR1 MNHEY, CDR2 SMNVEV (reference sequence). The CDR3 consists of 18 residues. The CDR3: CASSPSRGGLGTYNEQFF. The CDR3 DNA follows: TGTGCCAGCAGTCCTTCTAGAGGGGGGCTAGGGACCTACAATGAGCAGTTCTTC.

The gene calls are TRBV7-9 and TRBJ1-1, with unresolved D. This CDR3 has 15 residues. Trimming cost V 5 bases and J 6 bases, with 19 bases left between them. The V gene's germline CDR1 is SEHNR and CDR2 FQNEAQ (reference sequence). The DNA of the CDR3 is TGTGCCAGCAGCCTAAGGGCCCCTAAAGAGGCTGAAGCTTTCTTT. Translating it yields CASSLRAPKEAEAFF.

This CDR3 is CASSLMQPGNTIYF. CDR3 DNA sequence: TGCGCCAGCAGCTTGATGCAGCCTGGAAACACCATATATTTT. The V gene is TRBV5-1, the J gene TRBJ1-3; D gene uncertain. This CDR3 has 14 residues. Germline CDR1 SGHRS, CDR2 YFSETQ. Trimming stripped 1 base from V and 2 bases from J, with 7 bases between.

The CDR3 region has the DNA TGTGCCAGCAGCCCAGGGGACTTTTTGTCCTACGAGCAGTACGTC. Protein product: CASSPGDFLSYEQYV. The chain combines TRBV7-9 with TRBJ2-7; either TRBD1 or TRBD2 may supply D (6 bases each). The CDR3 has 15 residues. From germline, CDR1 is SEHNR and CDR2 FQNEAQ (reference sequence). Trimming stripped 5 bases from V and 1 base from J, with 15 bases between.

This sequence joins TRBV5-1 and TRBJ2-1; 9 positions agree with TRBD1. This CDR3 comprises 15 residues. Germline V gene data show CDR1 as SGHRS and CDR2 as YFSETQ. J was trimmed by 9 bases and V by 7 bases; bases with no gene match: 14. CDR3 coding DNA: TGCGCCAGCGGCAACCAGGACAGGGGTGTTCCTGAGCAGTTCTTC. Translating it yields CASGNQDRGVPEQFF.

This clonotype was found a few times. The gene calls are TRBV7-2 and TRBJ2-7; 7 bases match TRBD2. Germline CDR1 reads SGHTA; CDR2 reads FQGNSA. The CDR3 extends over 15 amino acids. Trimming cost V 1 base and J 4 bases; bases outside gene matches: 7. CDR3 bases: TGTGCCAGCAGCTTAGTTCCGGGGGGTTCATACGAGCAGTACTTC. Translation gives CASSLVPGGSYEQYF.

This clonotype was observed a few times. This chain uses TRBV4-1 with TRBJ2-2; D is unclear. Germline-derived CDR1 and CDR2 are MGHRA and YSYEKL. CDR3 length: 19 amino acids. V lost 1 base and J 0 bases, leaving 18 bases between the germline ends. Here the CDR3 reads CASSQGRLVEATNTGELFF. For the CDR3, the DNA is TGCGCCAGCAGCCAAGGGCGACTCGTAGAAGCGACGAACACCGGGGAGCTGTTTTTT.

The chain links TRBV5-1 to TRBJ2-1; 7 bases match TRBD1. Germline CDR1 and CDR2: SGHRS and YFSETQ. The trim removed 3 bases at V and 4 bases at J, leaving 13 bases unmatched. This CDR3 is built from 17 residues. The CDR3 region is CASSSWDRTGAYNEQFF. CDR3 sequence (DNA): TGCGCCAGCAGCTCCTGGGACCGGACAGGAGCATACAATGAGCAGTTCTTC.

This clonotype showed up just a few times. The chain couples TRBV12-3 or TRBV12-4 to TRBJ1-1; tentatively, D is TRBD1 (5 bases). The V end lost 3 bases, the J end lost 3 bases, and 11 bases lay between the germline ends. The CDR3 is made up of 14 amino acids. CDR3 amino acids: CASSLWGADTEAFF. The CDR3 DNA sequence: TGTGCCAGCAGTTTGTGGGGCGCAGACACTGAAGCTTTCTTT.

This clonotype appeared many times. The rearrangement uses TRBV6-2 or TRBV6-3 and TRBJ1-1; D is ambiguous. Trimming cost V 4 bases and J 1 base, with 7 bases left between them. The CDR3 covers 13 residues. Looked up from germline, CDR1 is MNHEY and CDR2 is SVGEGT. The CDR3, as DNA: TGTGCCAGCAGTTTAAACAGGAACACTGAAGCTTTCTTT. Translating gives CASSLNRNTEAFF.

The chain joins TRBV18 to TRBJ2-7; either TRBD1 or TRBD2 may supply D (5 bases each). CDR1 and CDR2 (germline): KGHSH, LQKENI. V was trimmed by 5 bases and J by 4 bases, leaving 15 bases between them. This CDR3 region has 14 residues. The CDR3 sequence is CASSTAGTSYEQYV. The CDR3 bases are TGTGCCAGCTCAACCGCCGGGACCTCATACGAGCAGTACGTC.

A few counts support this clonotype. This rearrangement joins TRBV6-2 or TRBV6-3 to TRBJ1-1, with D unresolved. The CDR3 consists of 12 residues. V was cut by 2 bases and J by 8 bases, with 9 bases left in between. Germline loops: CDR1 MNHEY, CDR2 SVGEGT. CDR3 protein: CASSYTRKEAFF. The CDR3 nucleotides read TGTGCCAGCAGTTACACCCGGAAGGAAGCTTTCTTT.

This chain uses TRBV11-1 with TRBJ2-1; TRBD2 aligns across 9 bases. Germline V gene lookup returns CDR1 SGHAT and CDR2 FQDESV (reference sequence). The CDR3 runs to 18 residues. The trim removed 1 base at V and 2 bases at J, leaving 9 bases unmatched. This chain's CDR3 is CASSLGLLAGVTYNEQFF. The CDR3 DNA is TGTGCCAGCAGCTTAGGATTGTTAGCGGGGGTAACCTACAATGAGCAGTTCTTC.

The rearrangement joins TRBV7-9 to TRBJ1-1; D perhaps matches TRBD1 (5 bases). The CDR3 has 13 amino acids. Germline values: CDR1 SEHNR, CDR2 FQNEAQ (reference sequence). Trimming took off 3 bases at V and 5 bases at J, with 10 bases between the two ends. CDR3 amino acids: CASSLGRETEAFF. The CDR3 nucleotides are TGTGCCAGCAGCTTGGGCAGGGAGACTGAAGCTTTCTTT. Full variable domain (remainder filled in from reference TRBV7-9 and TRBJ1-1): DTGVSQNPRHKITKRGQNVTFRCDPISEHNRLYWYRQTLGQGPEFLTYFQNEAQLEKSRLLSDRFSAERPKGSFSTLEIQRTEQGDSAMYLCASSLGRETEAFFGQGTRLTVV.

This clonotype was detected many times. The CDR3 is CASRMGTGNTEAFF. DNA for the CDR3: TGTGCCAGCAGGATGGGGACAGGGAACACTGAAGCTTTCTTT. The chain has TRBV6-1 and TRBJ1-1; 8 bases align to TRBD1. Germline assignment: CDR1 MNHNS and CDR2 SASEGT. The V segment lost 6 bases and the J segment 1 base; nucleotides outside the gene matches: 4. The length of the CDR3 is 14 residues.